The rows below give T cell receptor beta chains drawn from one sample of a study of blood T cell repertoires in COVID-19. Using immunoSEQ multiplex PCR, the repertoire was profiled, and TCRdb retains in-frame clones only, with some absent. The sample has about 190,000 clones, approximately 86% seen once. Sequencing was carried out using peripheral blood. The receptors were sampled from a man aged 25-45 years with acute or convalescent COVID-19. CDR3s leave out the opening cysteine and the closing phenylalanine or tryptophan.

v_gene	j_gene	CDR3aa
TRBV28	TRBJ2-7	ASSATSGRYEQY
TRBV7-9	TRBJ1-6	ASSLRRETSNSPLH
TRBV28	TRBJ1-5	ASRGQNQPQH
TRBV18	TRBJ1-2	ASSPIDRVFSPRADGYT
TRBV29-1	TRBJ1-2	SVERDRGDGYT
TRBV19	TRBJ2-3	ASSIVQGGADTQY
TRBV6-5	TRBJ1-2	ASSITLPGRPY
TRBV7-2	TRBJ1-2	ASSLVSSDQGGYT
TRBV19	TRBJ1-1	ASTLYTEAF
TRBV7-9	TRBJ1-6	ASSFLAGNSPLH
TRBV25-1	TRBJ2-5	ASSEDSGGLSKTQY
TRBV11-2	TRBJ2-5	ASSSGETQY
TRBV4-1	TRBJ1-3	ASSQDGRGGNTIY
TRBV5-1	TRBJ1-5	ASSLGGTMNSNQPQH
TRBV28	TRBJ1-2	ASSFTGNYGYT
TRBV2	TRBJ2-3	ASSEYRGPTDTQY
TRBV5-1	TRBJ2-6	ASSTSGSGANVLT
TRBV7-2	TRBJ1-1	ASSIHRGVTEAF
TRBV6-6	TRBJ2-7	AMSQGPYSYEQY
TRBV11-3	TRBJ2-7	ASSHSGSTQY
TRBV29-1	TRBJ2-7	SVVGTGGYEQY
TRBV7-9	TRBJ1-2	ASSLYASLNYGYT
TRBV7-8	TRBJ2-1	ASSFNLAGTTEQF
TRBV18	TRBJ1-5	ASSKTGLEQPQH
TRBV4-2	TRBJ1-2	ASSQERGYGYT
TRBV19	TRBJ1-6	ASSIPRGSSPLH
TRBV5-5	TRBJ1-5	ASSRGGWSNQPQH
TRBV28	TRBJ1-1	ASSGGYLNTEAF
TRBV3-1/TRBV3-2	TRBJ2-5	ASSQDRTKETQY
TRBV24-1	TRBJ2-1	ATSDRGTSGANEQF
TRBV5-6	TRBJ1-2	ASSLATGVYRGYT
TRBV5-1	TRBJ2-3	ASSWASLSTDTQY
TRBV2	TRBJ2-7	ASSRTTKLYEQY
TRBV2	TRBJ1-5	ASRLDGGTQPQH
TRBV28	TRBJ2-3	ASSFLTVPSETDTQY
TRBV28	TRBJ1-2	ASIASPGLTGEMDYGYT
TRBV7-7	TRBJ2-7	ASSLNSGYEQY
TRBV4-2	TRBJ2-7	ASSQDGSGVDYEQY
TRBV28	TRBJ2-7	ASSLFGNTGQNPYEQY
TRBV28	TRBJ2-3	ASSSAGHPPWTQY
TRBV7-9	TRBJ1-6	ASKPSSYNSPLH
TRBV6-5	TRBJ2-6	ASSYSRGSGANVLT
TRBV5-1	TRBJ2-7	ASSLQAGGLYEQY
TRBV9	TRBJ1-2	ASSSGQGRRGYT
TRBV15	TRBJ2-1	ATSRSLENEQF
TRBV5-6	TRBJ2-7	ASSRPGLAGYEQY